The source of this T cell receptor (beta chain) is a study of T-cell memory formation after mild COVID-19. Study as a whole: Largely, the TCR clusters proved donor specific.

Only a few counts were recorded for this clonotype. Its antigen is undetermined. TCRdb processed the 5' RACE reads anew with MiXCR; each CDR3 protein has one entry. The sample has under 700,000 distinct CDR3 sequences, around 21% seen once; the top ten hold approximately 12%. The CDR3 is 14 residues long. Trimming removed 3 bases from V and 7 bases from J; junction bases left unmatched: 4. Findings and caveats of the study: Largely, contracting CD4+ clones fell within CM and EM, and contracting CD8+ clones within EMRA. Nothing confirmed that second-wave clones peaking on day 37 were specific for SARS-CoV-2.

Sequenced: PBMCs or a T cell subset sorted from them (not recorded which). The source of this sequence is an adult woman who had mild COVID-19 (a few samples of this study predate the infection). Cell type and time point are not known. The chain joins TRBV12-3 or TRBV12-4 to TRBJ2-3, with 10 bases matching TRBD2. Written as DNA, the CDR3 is TGTGCCAGCAGTTTGGGTAGCGGGGGGTATACGCAGTATTTT. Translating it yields CASSLGSGGYTQYF.